This TCR beta chain was recorded in a study of T-cell reconstitution after alpha-beta-depleted transplantation in children (TCRdb year 2016). Regarding the study in general: Using TCR repertoire profiling, the study followed T-cell immune reconstitution in a quantitative way in children after TCRalphabeta/CD19-depleted allogeneic hematopoietic cell transplantation.

The library was made by PCR. TCRdb names Illumina HiSeq 2500 as the instrument used. TCR libraries were prepared with molecular barcoding, using unique molecular identifiers to normalize TCRbeta repertoire quantification. Using fastp trimming at Q25 and MiXCR clonotype assembly, TCRdb reanalyzed the public sequencing data and kept in-frame beta chains. Each CDR3 protein appears once, grouped with its most common genes and DNA. For this sample the table gives roughly 610,000 distinct CDR3 sequences, of which 10% were detected only once. In total, the top ten clones hold 4% to 5% of the sample. CDR1 is given as KGHSH and CDR2 as LQKENI, both from the germline V gene. The CDR3, cysteine through phenylalanine, is 14 amino acids long. Solely the CDR3 DNA is kept, with 42 bases framed from the first base. Trimming costs V 2 bases and J 4 bases, and their ends lie 11 bases apart. About this clonotype itself: Its antigen is unknown. No per-base quality is available; no much larger clone lies one base away.

The sample consisted of PBMCs from the stem cell graft donor, taken from the stem cell graft. This TCR was sampled from a human donor who donated a stem cell graft to a child with acute myeloid leukemia. Rearrangement joined TRBV18 to TRBJ2-5; the D element could tentatively be TRBD1 or TRBD2, as 5 bases agree for each. The CDR3 amino acid sequence is: CASSPRGAAETQYF. Read as DNA, the sequence is TGTGCCAGCTCACCAAGAGGGGCGGCAGAGACCCAGTACTTC.